What follows are 11 T cell receptor beta chains derived from one specimen sequenced in a study of blood T cell repertoires in COVID-19 (dated by TCRdb to between 2020 and 2021). The protocol used for the library was the immunoSEQ multiplex PCR assay. TCRdb obtained this table from immuneACCESS and retained in-frame rearrangements with V and J assigned. These tables miss some clones; where compared with another copy, unresolved V genes account for less than half of the shortfall, and the remainder is unexplained. The sample table lists roughly 86,000 clones, roughly four fifths of them with a count of one. The ten largest account for around a fifth of the sample. Material for sequencing was peripheral blood. Receptor source: a human donor in a cohort sampled during active COVID-19.

The chain employs TRBV15 and TRBJ1-4, with D tentatively TRBD1 (6 bases). CDR1 is LNHNV and CDR2 is YYDKDF in the germline V gene (reference sequence). The CDR3 loop spans 17 amino acids. Trimming shortened V by 0 bases and J by 0 bases, and 11 bases separated the two germline ends. The CDR3 bases are TGTGCCACCAGCAGAGATGGGTCAGGGGCAACTAATGAAAAACTGTTTTTT. Translation gives CATSRDGSGATNEKLFF.

V gene TRBV4-1 combines with J gene TRBJ2-3; D gene uncertain. The V end was cut by 1 base, the J end by 2 bases, with 7 bases between. Germline CDR1 and CDR2: MGHRA and YSYEKL. CDR3 length equals 14 residues. In DNA form, the CDR3 reads TGCGCCAGCAGCCAAGTTGTCCACACAGATACGCAGTATTTT. This sequence encodes CASSQVVHTDTQYF.

The chain's CDR3 is CASSGGGMNTEAFF. DNA of the CDR3: TGTGCCAGCAGTGGAGGGGGCATGAACACTGAAGCTTTCTTT. The V call is TRBV21-1, the J call TRBJ1-1; whether TRBD1, the table's D call, matches the DNA was not checked. TRBV21-1 is described as a pseudogene. The CDR3 covers 14 residues.

V gene TRBV29-1 combines with J gene TRBJ2-3; D remains ambiguous. Trimming shortened V by 4 bases and J by 2 bases, and 10 bases separated the two germline ends. Germline V gene sequence: CDR1 SQVTM, CDR2 ANQGSEA. The CDR3 sequence is 13 residues long. The CDR3 DNA follows: TGCAGCGTTGGCGACACCACCACAGATACGCAGTATTTT. Translation: CSVGDTTTDTQYF.

This clone was recorded only once. This chain joins TRBV14 and TRBJ1-6; D gene ambiguous. In germline, CDR1 is SGHDN, CDR2 FVKESK. CDR3 length: 13 residues. The ends were cut back, 4 bases at V and 9 bases at J, with 10 bases in the middle. CDR3 bases: TGTGCCAGCAGCCGCGTCCACGGTTCACCCCTCCACTTT. This translates into CASSRVHGSPLHF.

The chain joins TRBV4-2 to TRBJ1-2; TRBD1 matches at 7 bases. The germline gives CDR1 LGHNA, CDR2 YNFKEQ. The CDR3 has 18 residues. The V gene end was trimmed by 1 base and the J gene end by 0 bases; junction bases not matched to a gene: 11. The CDR3 protein is CASSQAVGQRYANYGYTF. The DNA of the CDR3 is TGTGCCAGCAGCCAAGCCGTGGGACAGCGATATGCTAACTATGGCTACACCTTC.

This CDR3 is CASSLRAGGGTSGNTIYF. CDR3 DNA sequence: TGTGCCAGCAGCTTAAGGGCGGGCGGCGGTACCTCTGGAAACACCATATATTTT. This chain joins TRBV7-2 and TRBJ1-3; D is uncertain. Trimming shortened V by 2 bases and J by 0 bases, and 17 bases separated the two germline ends. There are 18 residues in the CDR3. CDR1 and CDR2 from the germline V gene are SGHTA and FQGNSA.

CDR3 sequence: CASSSDRNTEAFF. The DNA of the CDR3 is TGTGCCAGCAGTTCGGACAGGAACACTGAAGCTTTCTTT. This chain connects TRBV28 to TRBJ1-1; D might be TRBD1 (6 bases). The ends were cut back, 4 bases at V and 1 base at J, with 7 bases in the middle. The germline CDR1 and CDR2 sequences are MDHEN and SYDVKM. CDR3 length: 13 amino acids. Based on the CDR3 plus reference TRBV28 and TRBJ1-1, the full variable domain is DVKVTQSSRYLVKRTGEKVFLECVQDMDHENMFWYRQDPGLGLRLIYFSYDVKMKEKGDIPEGYSVSREKKERFSLILESASTNQTSMYLCASSSDRNTEAFFGQGTRLTVV.

V usage is TRBV2 and J usage is TRBJ2-7; a weak D match, TRBD2 (6 bases). The CDR3 has 12 residues. Per germline, CDR1 SNHLY and CDR2 FYNNEI. Deletions cut 5 bases from V and 4 bases from J, with 9 bases between. The DNA of the CDR3 is TGTGCCAGCAGTCGGACTACGTACGAGCAGTACTTC. This sequence encodes CASSRTTYEQYF.

The genes are TRBV2 and TRBJ2-5; 9 bases fit TRBD2. Germline trimming cut 4 bases from V and 5 bases from J; bases unmatched to any gene: 11. The length of the CDR3 is 16 residues. Germline-derived CDR1 and CDR2 are SNHLY and FYNNEI. The CDR3 DNA reads as TGTGCCAGCAGTGCGAGAGCGGGGGGTTCCGGGGAGACCCAGTACTTC. Its translation: CASSARAGGSGETQYF.

This chain connects TRBV24-1 to TRBJ2-3; 8 bases agree with TRBD1. Trimming at V came to 4 bases and at J to 2 bases, leaving 7 bases not matched to a gene. Germline loops: CDR1 KGHDR, CDR2 SFDVKD. This CDR3 comprises 16 residues. Here the CDR3 DNA reads TGTGCCACCAGTGAGATTGGGACAGGACTCACAGATACGCAGTATTTT. Translation: CATSEIGTGLTDTQYF.